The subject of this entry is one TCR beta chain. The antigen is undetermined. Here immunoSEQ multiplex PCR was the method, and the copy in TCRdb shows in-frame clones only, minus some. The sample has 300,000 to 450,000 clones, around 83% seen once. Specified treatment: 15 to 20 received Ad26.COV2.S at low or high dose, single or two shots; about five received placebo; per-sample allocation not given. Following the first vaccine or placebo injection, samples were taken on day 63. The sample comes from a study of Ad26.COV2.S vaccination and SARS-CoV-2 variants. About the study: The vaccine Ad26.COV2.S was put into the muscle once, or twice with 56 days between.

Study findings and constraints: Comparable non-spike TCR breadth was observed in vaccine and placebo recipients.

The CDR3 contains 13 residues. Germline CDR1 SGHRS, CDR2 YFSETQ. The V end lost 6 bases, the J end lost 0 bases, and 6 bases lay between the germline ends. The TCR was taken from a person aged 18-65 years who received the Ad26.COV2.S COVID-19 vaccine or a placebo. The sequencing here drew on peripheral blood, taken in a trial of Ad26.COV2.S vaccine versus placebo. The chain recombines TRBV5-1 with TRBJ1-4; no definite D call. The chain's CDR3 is CASKRATNEKLFF. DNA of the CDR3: TGCGCCAGCAAACGAGCAACTAATGAAAAACTGTTTTTT.